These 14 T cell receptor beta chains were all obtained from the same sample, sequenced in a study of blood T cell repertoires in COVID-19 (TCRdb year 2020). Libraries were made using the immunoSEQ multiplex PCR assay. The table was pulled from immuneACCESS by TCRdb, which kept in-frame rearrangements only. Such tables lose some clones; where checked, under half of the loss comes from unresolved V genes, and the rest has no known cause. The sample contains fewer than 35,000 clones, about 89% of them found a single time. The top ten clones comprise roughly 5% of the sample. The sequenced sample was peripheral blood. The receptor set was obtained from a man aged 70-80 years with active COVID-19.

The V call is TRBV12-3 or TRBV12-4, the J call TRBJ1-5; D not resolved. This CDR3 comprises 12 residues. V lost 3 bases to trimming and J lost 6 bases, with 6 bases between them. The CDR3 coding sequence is TGTGCCAGCAGTTTGGCCCTTCAGCCCCAGCATTTT. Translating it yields CASSLALQPQHF.

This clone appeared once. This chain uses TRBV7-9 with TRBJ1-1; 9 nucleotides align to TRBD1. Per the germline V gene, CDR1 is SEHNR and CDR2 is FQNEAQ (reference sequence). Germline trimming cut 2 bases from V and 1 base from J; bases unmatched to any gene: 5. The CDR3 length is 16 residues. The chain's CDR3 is CASSLITGGRNTEAFF. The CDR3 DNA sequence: TGTGCCAGCAGCTTAATAACAGGGGGCAGGAACACTGAAGCTTTCTTT.

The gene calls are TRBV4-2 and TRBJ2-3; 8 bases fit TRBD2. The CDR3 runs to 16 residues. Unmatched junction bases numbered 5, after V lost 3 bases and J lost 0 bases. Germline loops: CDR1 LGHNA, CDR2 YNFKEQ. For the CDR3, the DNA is TGTGCCAGCAGCCAGTCGGGGGGGCGCAGCACAGATACGCAGTATTTT. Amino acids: CASSQSGGRSTDTQYF.

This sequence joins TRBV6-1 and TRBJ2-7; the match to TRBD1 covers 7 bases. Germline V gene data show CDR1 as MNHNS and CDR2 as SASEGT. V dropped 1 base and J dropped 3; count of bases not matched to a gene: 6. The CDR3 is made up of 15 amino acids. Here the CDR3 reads CASSEGVGTVYEQYF. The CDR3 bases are TGTGCCAGCAGTGAAGGGGTCGGGACAGTCTACGAGCAGTACTTC.

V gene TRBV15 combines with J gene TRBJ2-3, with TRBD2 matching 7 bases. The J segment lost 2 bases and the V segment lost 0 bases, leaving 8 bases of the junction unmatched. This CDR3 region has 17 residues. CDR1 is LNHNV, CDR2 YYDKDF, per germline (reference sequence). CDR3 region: CATSRDWPGGHTDTQYF. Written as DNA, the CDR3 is TGTGCCACCAGCAGAGATTGGCCGGGGGGTCACACAGATACGCAGTATTTT.

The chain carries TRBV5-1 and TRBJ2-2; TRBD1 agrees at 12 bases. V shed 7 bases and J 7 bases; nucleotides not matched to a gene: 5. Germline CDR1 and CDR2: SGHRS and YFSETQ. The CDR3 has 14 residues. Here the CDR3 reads CASGDRGRGGELFF. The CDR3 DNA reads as TGCGCCAGCGGGGACAGGGGGCGCGGCGGGGAGCTGTTTTTT.

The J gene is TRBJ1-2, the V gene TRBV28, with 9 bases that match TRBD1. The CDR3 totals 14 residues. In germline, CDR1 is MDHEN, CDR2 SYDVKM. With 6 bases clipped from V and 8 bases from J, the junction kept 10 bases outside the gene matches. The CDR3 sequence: CASRTGTGTVGYTF. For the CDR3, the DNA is TGTGCCAGCAGAACAGGGACAGGGACGGTCGGCTACACCTTC.

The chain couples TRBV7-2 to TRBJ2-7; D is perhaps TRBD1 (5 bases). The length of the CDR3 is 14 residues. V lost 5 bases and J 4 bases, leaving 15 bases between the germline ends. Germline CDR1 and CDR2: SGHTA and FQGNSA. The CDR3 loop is CASSATAQGYEQYF. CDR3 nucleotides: TGTGCCAGCAGCGCGACGGCCCAGGGATACGAGCAGTACTTC.

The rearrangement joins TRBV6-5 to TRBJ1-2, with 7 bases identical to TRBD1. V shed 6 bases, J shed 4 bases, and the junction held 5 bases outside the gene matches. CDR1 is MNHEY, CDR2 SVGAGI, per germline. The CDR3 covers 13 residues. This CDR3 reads CASSPGGRYGYTF. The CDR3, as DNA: TGTGCCAGCAGCCCAGGGGGACGCTATGGCTACACCTTC.

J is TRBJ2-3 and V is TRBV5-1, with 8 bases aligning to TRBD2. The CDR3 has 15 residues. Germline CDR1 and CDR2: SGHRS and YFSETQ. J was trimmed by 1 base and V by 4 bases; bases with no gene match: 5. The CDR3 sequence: CASSSGTSGTDTQYF. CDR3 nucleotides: TGCGCCAGCAGCAGCGGGACTAGTGGCACAGATACGCAGTATTTT. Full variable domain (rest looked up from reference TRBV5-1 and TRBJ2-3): KAGVTQTPRYLIKTRGQQVTLSCSPISGHRSVSWYQQTPGQGLQFLFEYFSETQRNKGNFPGRFSGRQFSNSRSEMNVSTLELGDSALYLCASSSGTSGTDTQYFGPGTRLTVL.

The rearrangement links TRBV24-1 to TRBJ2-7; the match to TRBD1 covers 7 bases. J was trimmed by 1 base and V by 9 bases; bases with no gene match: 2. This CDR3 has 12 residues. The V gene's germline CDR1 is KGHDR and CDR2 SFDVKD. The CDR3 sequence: CATGTVSYEQYF. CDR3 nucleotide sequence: TGTGCCACCGGGACAGTGTCCTACGAGCAGTACTTC.

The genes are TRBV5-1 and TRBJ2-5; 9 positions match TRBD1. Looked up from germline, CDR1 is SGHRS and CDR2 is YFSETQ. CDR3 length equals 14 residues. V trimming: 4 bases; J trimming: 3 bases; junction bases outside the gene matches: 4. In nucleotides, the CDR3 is TGCGCCAGCAGCACAGGGACAGGGAAAGAGACCCAGTACTTC. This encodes CASSTGTGKETQYF.

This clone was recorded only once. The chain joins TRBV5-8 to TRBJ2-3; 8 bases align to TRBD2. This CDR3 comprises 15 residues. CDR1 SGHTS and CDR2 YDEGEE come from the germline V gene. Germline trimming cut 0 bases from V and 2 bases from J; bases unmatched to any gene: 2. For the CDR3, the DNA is TGTGCCAGCAGCTTGGCGGGGGGGGTCACAGATACGCAGTATTTT. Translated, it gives CASSLAGGVTDTQYF.

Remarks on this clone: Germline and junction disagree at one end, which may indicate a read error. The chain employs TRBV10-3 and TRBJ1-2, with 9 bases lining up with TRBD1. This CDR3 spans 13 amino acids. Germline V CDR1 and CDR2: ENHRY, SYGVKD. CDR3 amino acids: CAIKGDRGNLDRF. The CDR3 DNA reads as TGTGCCATCAAGGGAGACAGGGGGAACCTCGATCGCTTC.